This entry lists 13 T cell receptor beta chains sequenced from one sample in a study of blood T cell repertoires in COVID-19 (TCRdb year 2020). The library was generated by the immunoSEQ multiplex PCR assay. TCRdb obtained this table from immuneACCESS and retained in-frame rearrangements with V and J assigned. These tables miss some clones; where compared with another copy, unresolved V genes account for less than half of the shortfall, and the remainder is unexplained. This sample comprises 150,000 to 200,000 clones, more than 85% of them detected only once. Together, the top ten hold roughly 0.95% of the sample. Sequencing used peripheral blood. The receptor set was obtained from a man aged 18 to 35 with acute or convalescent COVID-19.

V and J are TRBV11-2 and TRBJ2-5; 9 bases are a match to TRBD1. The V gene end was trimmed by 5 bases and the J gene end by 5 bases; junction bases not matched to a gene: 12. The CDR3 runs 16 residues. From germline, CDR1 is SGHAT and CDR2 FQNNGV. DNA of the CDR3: TGTGCCAGCAGCGTCCCGCCGGGACAGGGTTTGGAGACCCAGTACTTC. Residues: CASSVPPGQGLETQYF.

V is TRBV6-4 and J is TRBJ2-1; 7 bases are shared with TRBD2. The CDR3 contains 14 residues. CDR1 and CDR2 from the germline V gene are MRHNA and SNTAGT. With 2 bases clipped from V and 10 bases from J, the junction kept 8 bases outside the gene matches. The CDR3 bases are TGTGCCAGCAGTGACCGGGGAGGGCTTATGGAGCAGTTCTTC. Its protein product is CASSDRGGLMEQFF.

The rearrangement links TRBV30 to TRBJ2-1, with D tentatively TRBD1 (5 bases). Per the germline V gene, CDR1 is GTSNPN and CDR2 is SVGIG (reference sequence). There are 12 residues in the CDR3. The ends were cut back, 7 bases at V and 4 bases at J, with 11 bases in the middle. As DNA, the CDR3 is TGTGCCTCAGAAGGGGTATACAATGAGCAGTTCTTC. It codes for CASEGVYNEQFF.

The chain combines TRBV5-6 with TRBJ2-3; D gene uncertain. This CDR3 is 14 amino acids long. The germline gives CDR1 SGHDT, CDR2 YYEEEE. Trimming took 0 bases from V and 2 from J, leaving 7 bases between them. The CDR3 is CASSLEHITDTQYF. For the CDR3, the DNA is TGTGCCAGCAGCTTGGAACATATCACAGATACGCAGTATTTT.

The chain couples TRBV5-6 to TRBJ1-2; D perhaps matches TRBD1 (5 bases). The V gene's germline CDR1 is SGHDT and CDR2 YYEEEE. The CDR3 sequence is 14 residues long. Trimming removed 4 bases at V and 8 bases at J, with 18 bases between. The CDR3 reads CASSPYGGRRGYTF. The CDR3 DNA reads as TGTGCCAGCAGCCCCTACGGGGGACGGCGGGGCTACACCTTC. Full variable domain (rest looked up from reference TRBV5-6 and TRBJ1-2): DAGVTQSPTHLIKTRGQQVTLRCSPKSGHDTVSWYQQALGQGPQFIFQYYEEEERQRGNFPDRFSGHQFPNYSSELNVNALLLGDSALYLCASSPYGGRRGYTFGSGTRLTVV.

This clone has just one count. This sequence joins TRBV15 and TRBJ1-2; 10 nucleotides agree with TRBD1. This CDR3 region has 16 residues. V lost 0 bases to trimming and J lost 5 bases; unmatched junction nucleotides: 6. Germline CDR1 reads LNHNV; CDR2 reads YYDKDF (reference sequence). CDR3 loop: CATSRDRTGGRYGYTF. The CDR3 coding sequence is TGTGCCACCAGCAGAGATCGGACAGGGGGTCGTTATGGCTACACCTTC.

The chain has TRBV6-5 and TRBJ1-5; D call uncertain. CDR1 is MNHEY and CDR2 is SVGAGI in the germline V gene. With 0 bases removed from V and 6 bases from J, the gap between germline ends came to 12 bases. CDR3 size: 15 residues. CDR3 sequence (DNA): TGTGCCAGCAGTTACTCAGCCCCGGCGGGTCAGCCCCAGCATTTT. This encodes CASSYSAPAGQPQHF.

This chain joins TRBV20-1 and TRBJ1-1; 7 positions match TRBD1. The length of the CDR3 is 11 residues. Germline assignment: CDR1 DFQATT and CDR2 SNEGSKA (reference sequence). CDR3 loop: CRGDSLTEAFF. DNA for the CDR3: TGCAGGGGGGACAGCCTCACTGAAGCTTTCTTT.

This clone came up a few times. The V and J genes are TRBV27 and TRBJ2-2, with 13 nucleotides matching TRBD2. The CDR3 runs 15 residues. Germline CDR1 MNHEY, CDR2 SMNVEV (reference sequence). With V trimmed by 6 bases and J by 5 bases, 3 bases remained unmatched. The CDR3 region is CASRLAGGKTGELFF. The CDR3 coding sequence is TGTGCCAGCAGACTAGCGGGGGGGAAAACCGGGGAGCTGTTTTTT.

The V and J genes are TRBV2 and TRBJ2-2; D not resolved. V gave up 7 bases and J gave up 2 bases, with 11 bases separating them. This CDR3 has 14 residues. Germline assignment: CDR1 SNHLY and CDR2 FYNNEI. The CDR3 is CASTPQRNTGELFF. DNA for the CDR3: TGTGCCAGCACCCCCCAGCGCAACACCGGGGAGCTGTTTTTT.

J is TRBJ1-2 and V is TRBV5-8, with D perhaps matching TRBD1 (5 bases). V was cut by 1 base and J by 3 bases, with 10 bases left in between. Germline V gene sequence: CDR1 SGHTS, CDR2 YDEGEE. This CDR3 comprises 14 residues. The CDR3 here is CASSLSGFDYGYTF. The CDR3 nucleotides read TGTGCCAGCAGCTTGTCAGGGTTTGACTATGGCTACACCTTC.

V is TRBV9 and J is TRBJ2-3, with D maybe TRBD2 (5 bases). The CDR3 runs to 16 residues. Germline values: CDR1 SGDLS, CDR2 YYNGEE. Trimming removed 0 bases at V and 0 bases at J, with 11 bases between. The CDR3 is CASSVGRLASTDTQYF. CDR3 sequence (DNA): TGTGCCAGCAGCGTAGGAAGGCTAGCTAGCACAGATACGCAGTATTTT.

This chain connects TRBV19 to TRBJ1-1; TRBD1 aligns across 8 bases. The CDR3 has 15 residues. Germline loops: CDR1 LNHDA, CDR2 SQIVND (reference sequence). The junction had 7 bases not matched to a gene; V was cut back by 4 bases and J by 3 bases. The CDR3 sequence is CASSTRTGWDTEAFF. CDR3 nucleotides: TGTGCCAGTAGTACCCGGACAGGGTGGGACACTGAAGCTTTCTTT.